These T cell receptor beta chains were read from a single sample in a study of T cells in Graves' hyperthyroidism and ophthalmopathy. A single record per CDR3 protein comes from TCRdb applying MiXCR to the multiplex PCR reads. The table lists fewer than 750,000 distinct CDR3 sequences, approximately 14% of them singletons, with roughly 4.3% in the top ten. Sequencing was carried out using blood. The receptors were gathered from a woman in her forties with Graves' ophthalmopathy. Both conserved end residues are part of each CDR3. Each record gives: J gene, D gene, V gene, clone size, CDR3 DNA, CDR3 protein. The D gene is left open where the match is weak. Size values are once, few and many counts, or a class for expanded clones, and some rows have none.

J: TRBJ1-2; D: TRBD1; V: TRBV19; size: NA; DNA: TGTGCCATATGGGGACAGGGTTATGGCTACACCTTC; CDR3: CAIWGQGYGYTF
J: TRBJ1-3; D: TRBD1; V: TRBV5-1; size: many; DNA: TGTGCCAGCAGTCTCGGACAGGGTGGAAACACCATATATTTT; CDR3: CASSLGQGGNTIYF
J: TRBJ1-5; D: NA; V: TRBV12-3/TRBV12-4; size: NA; DNA: TGTGCCAGCACCCTGGGTTGGGGACTGTATAGCAATCAGCCCCAGCATTTT; CDR3: CASTLGWGLYSNQPQHF
J: TRBJ2-7; D: TRBD2; V: TRBV7-2; size: NA; DNA: TGTGCCAGCAGCTTAGGGATGAGCGGGAGGGACCAGTACTTC; CDR3: CASSLGMSGRDQYF
J: TRBJ1-5; D: NA; V: TRBV19; size: many; DNA: TGTGCCAGTAGTGTACAGGCGTTACAGCCCCAGCATTTT; CDR3: CASSVQALQPQHF
J: TRBJ2-7; D: NA; V: TRBV7-2; size: many; DNA: TGTGCCAGCAGCCCCGCCACCTACGAGCAGTACTTC; CDR3: CASSPATYEQYF
J: TRBJ1-1; D: NA; V: TRBV20-1; size: many; DNA: TGCAGTGCTAGACGGGGGGCGGTGAACACTGAAGCTTTCTTT; CDR3: CSARRGAVNTEAFF
J: TRBJ1-1; D: NA; V: TRBV5-1; size: many; DNA: TGCGCCAGCAGCTTGGGGCAGGGCCCTAACACTGAAGCTTTCTTT; CDR3: CASSLGQGPNTEAFF
J: TRBJ2-2; D: NA; V: TRBV2; size: many; DNA: TGTGCCAGCAGTGCAGGGCCCGGGGAGCTGTTTTTT; CDR3: CASSAGPGELFF
J: TRBJ1-1; D: NA; V: TRBV12-3/TRBV12-4; size: medium-sized; DNA: TGTGCCAGTCACTCAGGGGTCGACACTGAAGCTTTCTTT; CDR3: CASHSGVDTEAFF
J: TRBJ1-1; D: NA; V: TRBV11-2; size: NA; DNA: TGTGCCAGCAGCTTCCTTGCCGAGAACACTGAAGCTTTCTTT; CDR3: CASSFLAENTEAFF
J: TRBJ2-5; D: TRBD2; V: TRBV19; size: NA; DNA: TGTGCCAGTAGTATAGATCTAGCGGGGGAAGAGACCCAGTACTTC; CDR3: CASSIDLAGEETQYF
J: TRBJ2-5; D: NA; V: TRBV24-1; size: many; DNA: TGTGCCACTGCAACAAGGGTCGGAGAGACCCAGTACTTC; CDR3: CATATRVGETQYF
J: TRBJ1-1; D: NA; V: TRBV11-1; size: NA; DNA: TGTGCCAGCAGCTTCCTGGGGAGGACTGAAGCTTTCTTT; CDR3: CASSFLGRTEAFF
J: TRBJ2-5; D: TRBD2; V: TRBV12-3/TRBV12-4; size: NA; DNA: TGTGCCAGCAGAATGCTAGCGGGAGGGGAGACCCAGTACTTC; CDR3: CASRMLAGGETQYF
J: TRBJ1-2; D: TRBD1; V: TRBV7-9; size: many; DNA: TGTGCCAGCAGCCAGACCGGGACAGCAATTTATGGCTACACCTTC; CDR3: CASSQTGTAIYGYTF
J: TRBJ1-1; D: NA; V: TRBV5-6; size: NA; DNA: TGTGTCGGCAACCTGGGGGGGGGCACTGAAGCTTTCTTT; CDR3: CVGNLGGGTEAFF